This T cell receptor beta chain was sequenced in a study of T cell responses to AZD1222 COVID-19 vaccine. Whole-study findings and limits: Reports indicate that nearly half of spike-specific TCRs are directed at unmutated variant regions. Seropositive status at baseline applied to only a handful of AZD1222 recipients. Two doses of AZD1222 preceded a rise in Spike-specific TCR breadth and depth. Donors were largely white British and mainly female; clonal diversity was possibly underestimated.

Points on this clone: Its specificity is unknown.

Only in-frame clones appear in the TCRdb table, and some are missing; sequencing was by immunoSEQ multiplex PCR. Of roughly 110,000 clones listed, 90% are singletons. In germline, CDR1 is MNHEY, CDR2 SVGAGI. This CDR3 contains 15 residues. Trimming cost V 6 bases and J 6 bases; bases outside gene matches: 11. This clonotype originated in an adult in good health. The starting material was peripheral blood, obtained on day 0 of AZD1222 vaccination. J is TRBJ1-5 and V is TRBV6-5; 7 bases fit TRBD1. CDR3 DNA sequence: TGTGCCAGCAGCTATGACAGGGTCAGGGTTCAGCCCCAGCATTTT. Protein product: CASSYDRVRVQPQHF.